This T cell receptor beta chain is drawn from a study of vaccination and CD4 T cells after COVID-19. This clonotype was observed a handful of times. Its specificity is not known. The time point denotes: late sampling 161 to 241 days after vaccination in a few convalescent patients. Treatment given: approximately 10-day PBMC culture with coronavirus spike peptide pools or control peptides (ViraFEST assay). The CDR3 runs 12 residues. CDR1 and CDR2 (germline): SGHTA, FQGNSA. V gave up 8 bases and J gave up 2 bases, with 8 bases separating them. Sequenced with the Oncomine TCR Beta short-read assay was DNA taken from cultured CD4+ T cells. TCRdb ran MiXCR on the PCR reads and lists one entry per CDR3 protein. The table shows over 20,000 distinct CDR3 sequences, with 30% to 35% occurring only once.

The sequence derives from a human donor who had recovered from COVID-19. The chain couples TRBV7-2 to TRBJ2-3; D unresolved. The source was CD4+ T cells from blood, cultured in vitro, collected about 7 months after SARS-CoV-2 vaccination. The CDR3 is CASDKNTDTQYF. The CDR3 DNA follows: TGTGCCAGCGATAAGAACACAGATACGCAGTATTTT.